The entry below describes one T cell receptor (beta chain). No antigen is known for it. Base qualities were left out, and no much larger clone turns up one base away. CDR1 is given as LNHNV and CDR2 as YYDKDF, both from the germline V gene (reference sequence). Counted from cysteine to phenylalanine, this CDR3 has 17 amino acids. Solely the CDR3 DNA is kept, with 51 bases framed from the first base. V trim: 0 bases; J trim: 6 bases; unmatched bases: 9. The cohort consisted of 670 or so healthy bone marrow donors. At the time of sampling, every cohort member was nominally healthy, though immune exposures that went unrecorded were likely present. CMV serostatus was positive for roughly 290 and negative for about half of the roughly 700 cohort members, and was not recorded for this donor. A peripheral blood sample was provided by each donor, and peripheral blood mononuclear cells were used for TCR beta sequencing. Genomic DNA was extracted from the blood cell samples with the Qiagen DNeasy Blood Extraction Kit.

This entry comes from a study of cytomegalovirus exposure and HLA in healthy donors (dated by TCRdb to between 2016 and 2019). Context from the whole study: According to an earlier analysis of 450 to 650 of the donors, about 179 million T cells yielded 100 million or so unique TCR beta sequences and 250 to 350 Gb of sequence data. About 310 gigabases of sequencing data and some 85 million unique TCR sequences were included in an early release covering under 650 HLA-typed donors. The genetic ancestry cluster associated with self-reported Caucasian donors included 81% of the 398 genotyped donors. The study aimed to test whether signatures of past pathogen exposure could be identified by cataloging public T cell receptors. The study used immunosequencing to profile the T cell repertoires of several hundred subjects and linked those repertoires to cytomegalovirus serostatus. A separate validation cohort of 100 to 150 different subjects was used in addition to the approximately 700-subject first cohort. The study combined high-throughput TCR immunosequencing, statistical association of individual TCRs with disease status, and machine learning to predict cytomegalovirus infection status. A later analysis re-analyzed previously published TCR beta repertoires from 666 donors and added high-resolution HLA genotyping to study TCR occurrence patterns. Rather than drawing on any new phenotypic data, the later analysis identified candidate immune exposures from TCR beta sequences and the way those sequences occurred across donors. In an earlier analysis of 550 to 700 of the donors, high-throughput TCR beta sequencing was used to judge whether each TCR beta V gene segment behaved as functional or pseudogenic. Alongside the repertoire data, information on donor age, sex, ethnicity and CMV serostatus was compiled. Genome-wide SNP genotypes for about 65% of the 666 donors were used in a later genetic analysis, which treated that subset as a discovery cohort. Every repertoire in the discovery cohort had been generated on one and the same sequencing platform. Both class I and class II loci were covered by HLA typing, at four-digit resolution. The number of typed donors differed by locus: roughly 629-640 for A, B, C, DRB1 and DQB1; approximately 530 for DQA1; roughly 600 for DPA1; and around 490 for DPB1. Roughly 5 DR-DQ haplotypes were treated as single units for association and clustering because of strong linkage in the cohort. Among some 400 genotyped donors of the cohort, an average of about 240,000 unique TCR beta nucleotide sequences were sequenced per donor, around 20% of them non-productive.

The library was obtained by the immunoSEQ multiplex PCR assay. The multiplex PCR relied on a mix of 60 forward primers for TCR Vbeta segments and 13 reverse primers for TCR Jbeta segments. The CDR3 region of rearranged TCR beta genes was amplified from genomic DNA by a multiplex PCR assay. The amplified TCR beta libraries were sequenced on the Illumina HiSeq System as 87-base-pair reads. Per the original workflow: A later analysis counted approximately 74 million unique TCR beta chains across the approximately 700 repertoires, and about 10 million of these chains were shared by at least two donors. Raw reads were error-corrected and collapsed into unique sequences by a nearest-neighbor algorithm in which closely related sequences were merged to remove PCR and sequencing errors. Alignment of CDR3 sequences to IMGT reference sequences was used to assign V, D and J gene segments. For a sequence to be retained, a match of at least six nucleotides to both a V gene segment and a J gene segment was required. A rearrangement counted as productive if the CDR3 had no stop codons and remained in frame with V and J, and every other rearrangement counted as non-productive. Following IMGT convention, CDR3 was defined as the stretch from the second conserved V-encoded cysteine up to the conserved J-encoded phenylalanine. The earlier analysis of fewer than 700 of the donors excluded sequences that lacked an unambiguous match to a single V gene segment. In an earlier analysis of around 590 of the donors, a V segment was called functional when productive rearrangements were above 56.7%, and segregating when the standard deviation between donors exceeded 5%. A statistical classification framework was built to diagnose cytomegalovirus status from the catalog of TCR beta chain sequences. In a later analysis, TCR nucleotide sequences were compared against IMGT/GENE-DB human TR gene sequences so that V and J genes could be assigned. In a later analysis, CDR3 sequences and most-parsimonious VDJ recombination scenarios were assigned using the TCRdist pipeline. A later analysis defined each TCR beta chain by its CDR3 amino acid sequence plus V-gene family, and excluded reads lacking a unique V-gene family. A later analysis removed 500 to 650 highly shared, low-generation-probability nucleotide sequences to deal with suspected cross-contamination and a sequencing artifact. In a later analysis, a clonal expansion index was calculated for each public chain from normalized within-repertoire ranks of inferred template counts. A later analysis computed generation probabilities with a VDJ recombination model fitted to out-of-frame rearrangements, and checked the results against IGoR. In a later analysis, TCR-TCR, TCR-HLA and TCR-CMV co-occurrence was scored with hypergeometric tests, and a repertoire-size bias correction was applied to TCR pairs. A later analysis estimated false discovery rates by permuting HLA or CMV assignments 20 times. In a later analysis, co-occurring TCRs were grouped with DBSCAN, and TCRdist sequence similarity was added when clustering was performed within HLA-allele-positive subsets. Repertoires with fewer than 30,000 or more than 120,000 public chains were left out of co-occurrence clustering, as were about 5 repertoires with anomalous nucleotide sharing. The table comes from immuneACCESS by way of TCRdb, which keeps in-frame sequences with V and J called. Part of the clones is missing from these tables; in studies checked, under half for an unresolved V gene and the rest for unknown reasons. That table supplies the V and J calls and clone size; D and trimming were determined from the DNA. The sample contains about 94,000 clones, about 80% of them found a single time. The biggest ten clones account for around 10% of the sample.

Points the paper makes about the study in general: The authors suggested that the approach could potentially be generalized to other disease states and immunological phenotypes. In a later analysis, HLA-associated TCR beta chains were found to be more clonally expanded and to have lower generation probabilities than equally common non-associated chains. Because the 87-base-pair reads could not distinguish some IMGT-functional V segments, including TRBV6-2 and TRBV6-3, those segments were excluded. The earlier analysis of some 560 of the donors excluded 15 to 20 rarely observed V segments, including chromosome 9 orphons, because counts were too low. Several of the top co-occurrence clusters appeared to be linked to parvovirus B19, influenza, CMV and Epstein-Barr virus, according to a later analysis. A further reported finding was that TCR beta sequences accurately predicted the HLA-A and HLA-B alleles for most subjects in the first cohort. Most TCR sequences were seen in very few donors, while some public TCRs were found in many individuals. A later genetic analysis associated a missense DCLRE1C variant with V-gene and J-gene trimming of TCR beta chains, and an independent cohort replicated the association. HLA typing was unavailable for some donors at each locus, so association tests used only the typed subset. This cohort had only TCR beta chains sequenced, and the lack of alpha or paired-chain data limited which features could be detected. In vitro tests confirmed that a few of the cytomegalovirus-associated TCR beta chains recognize cytomegalovirus antigens. The study listed 150 to 200 TCR beta chains as associated with cytomegalovirus. In a later analysis, most CMV-associated TCR beta chains were found to appear HLA-restricted, with HLA associations seemingly driven largely by CMV exposure. The classifier was reported to diagnose cytomegalovirus status with high specificity and sensitivity in both the original and validation cohorts. According to a later analysis, TCR association rates differed among HLA loci, with DRB1 alleles showing the most associated TCRs and HLA-C alleles showing the fewest. An earlier analysis of around 600 of the donors showed that most TCR beta V segments appeared in productive rearrangements either about 87% or about 30% of the time, which broadly matched IMGT annotations. In a later genetic analysis, fewer N-insertions in productive TCRs were reported among donors in an Asian-associated ancestry cluster than the approximately 670-donor mean. Strong co-occurrence of HLA alleles, especially DR and DQ, made assigning TCR associations to individual alleles difficult. Linkage disequilibrium might explain the correlated functional status among segregating V segments, but an unknown experimental factor could not be excluded. The sequencing pipeline was judged likely to have produced a cluster of highly shared sequence variants as a technical artifact. At a false discovery rate of 0.05, a later analysis linked 16,951 TCR beta sequences to specific HLA alleles. Sequencing depth was assumed to be roughly uniform across donors in the presence/absence analyses, though that assumption may not hold. Immune exposure information for the cohort was limited to CMV serostatus.

This TCR was sampled from a human donor in good health. The rearranged segments are TRBV15 and TRBJ2-2; the central 8 bases match TRBD1. The sequencing sample was made of PBMCs. In nucleotide form, the sequence is TGTGCCACCAGCAGAGATCAGACAGGGGTTTATGCCGGGGAGCTGTTTTTT. It codes for CATSRDQTGVYAGELFF.